This TCR beta chain was identified in a study of shared clonotypes between healthy human individuals. The CDR3 has 12 residues. With 5 bases removed from V and 5 bases from J, the gap between germline ends came to 12 bases. Germline lookup yields CDR1 GTSNPN and CDR2 SVGIG (reference sequence). Study-wide points: The four-donor shared clonotypes exceeded non-shared clonotypes in generation probability, with non-shared ones scoring lower. Across subsets, estimated richness was generally greater for naive than for memory populations.

This clone was observed a handful of times. The target antigen is unknown. The same CDR3 can be traced to other DNA sequences in this sample. Sequencing was performed with immunoSEQ multiplex PCR; in TCRdb, only in-frame clones are kept and a portion is missing. The sample includes 1.6 million or so clones, less than 99% of them seen just once. The V call is TRBV30, the J call TRBJ2-5; D uncertain. The source is a man aged 25 to 40 in good health. The sample taken for sequencing was naive CD4+ T cells sorted from blood. Subset indicated: CD45RA+ positively selected. CDR3: CAWSPLGETQYF. The CDR3 region has the DNA TGTGCCTGGTCCCCTCTAGGGGAGACCCAGTACTTC.